This T cell receptor beta chain was retrieved from a study of T cell responses to AZD1222 COVID-19 vaccine. Data came from immunoSEQ multiplex PCR; TCRdb stores just in-frame clones and leaves some out. This sample has fewer than 200,000 clones, with around 89% found just once. There are 16 residues in the CDR3. Germline trimming cut 6 bases from V and 1 base from J; bases unmatched to any gene: 10. Germline CDR1 and CDR2: SGHAT and FQDESV (reference sequence). The chain links TRBV11-1 to TRBJ2-5, with 8 bases that match TRBD1. The source was peripheral blood, collected 28 days after the second dose of the MenACWY control vaccine. This receptor was identified in an adult who received the MenACWY meningococcal vaccine as a control. CDR3 sequence (DNA): TGTGCCAGCAGAGCCTTCAAAGGACAGGGCCAAGAGACCCAGTACTTC. Translating it yields CASRAFKGQGQETQYF. Full variable domain (rest looked up from reference TRBV11-1 and TRBJ2-5): EAEVAQSPRYKITEKSQAVAFWCDPISGHATLYWYRQILGQGPELLVQFQDESVVDDSQLPKDRFSAERLKGVDSTLKIQPAELGDSAMYLCASRAFKGQGQETQYFGPGTRLLVL.